A single sample is the source of the 22 T cell receptor beta chains below, sequenced in a study of cytomegalovirus exposure and HLA in healthy donors. The primer mix had 60 Vbeta and 13 Jbeta primers. Assay: immunoSEQ multiplex PCR; the TCRdb copy retains only in-frame clones and omits some. The sample comprises about 150,000 clones, 80% of which are singletons, and 4.5% to 5% rests with the top ten. The sample was PBMCs. The source is a young man in good health.

The chain has TRBV7-9 and TRBJ2-1; 7 nucleotides line up with TRBD2. The V and J ends lost 0 bases and 6 bases, in that order; junction bases with no gene match: 5. The CDR3 is made up of 15 amino acids. In germline, CDR1 is SEHNR, CDR2 FQNEAQ (reference sequence). The CDR3 here is CASSLATGLLNEQFF. The CDR3 nucleotides are TGTGCCAGCAGCTTAGCAACGGGACTACTCAATGAGCAGTTCTTC.

This clone was seen a handful of times. The chain joins TRBV29-1 to TRBJ1-1; D perhaps matches TRBD1 (6 bases). The CDR3 is 13 residues long. The V and J ends lost 7 bases and 1 base respectively, with 13 bases between them. Looked up from germline, CDR1 is SQVTM and CDR2 is ANQGSEA. The CDR3 DNA reads TGCAGCGGGAGGCGACAGGAGAACACTGAAGCTTTCTTT. This encodes CSGRRQENTEAFF.

The V gene is TRBV9, the J gene TRBJ2-1; 7 bases are a match to TRBD2. V was pared by 7 bases and J by 3 bases, with 7 bases of the junction left unmatched. The V gene's germline CDR1 is SGDLS and CDR2 YYNGEE. The CDR3 spans 14 residues. In nucleotides, the CDR3 is TGTGCCAGCGGTCCCGGGAGGATCTACAATGAGCAGTTCTTC. It is translated as CASGPGRIYNEQFF.

The V and J genes are TRBV7-8 and TRBJ1-5; the D is unclear. The CDR3 loop spans 14 amino acids. Germline CDR1 reads SGHVS; CDR2 reads FQNEAQ. Trimming stripped 1 base from V and 8 bases from J, with 12 bases between. The CDR3 spells CASSLGVASEPQHF. CDR3 in DNA: TGTGCCAGCAGCTTAGGTGTTGCTAGCGAGCCCCAGCATTTT.

The CDR3 DNA follows: TGCAGCGGCGGCCGGAGCTCCTACAATGAGCAGTTCTTC. Translation: CSGGRSSYNEQFF. The chain couples TRBV29-1 to TRBJ2-1; D gene uncertain. The CDR3 spans 13 residues. Trimming stripped 7 bases from V and 0 bases from J, with 10 bases between. Germline V gene data show CDR1 as SQVTM and CDR2 as ANQGSEA.

V is TRBV7-6 and J is TRBJ2-7, with 11 bases lining up with TRBD2. The CDR3 has 14 amino acids. The ends lost 5 bases at V and 5 bases at J; junction bases unmatched: 5. The germline V gene has CDR1 SGHVS and CDR2 FNYEAQ. As DNA, the CDR3 is TGTGCCAGCAGCCCACTAGCGGGAGACGACGAGCAGTACTTC. This translates into CASSPLAGDDEQYF.

The V and J genes are TRBV27 and TRBJ2-5; D perhaps matches TRBD2 (5 bases). The V gene lost 3 bases and the J gene lost 5 bases, with 10 bases spanning the gap. The CDR3 has 13 residues. Germline CDR1 is MNHEY and CDR2 is SMNVEV (reference sequence). The CDR3 is CASSFRGWETQYF. For the CDR3, the DNA is TGTGCCAGCAGTTTTAGAGGGTGGGAGACCCAGTACTTC.

This clone appeared a few times. This chain connects TRBV4-2 to TRBJ1-5; perhaps TRBD1 as D (5 bases). Germline-derived CDR1 and CDR2 are LGHNA and YNFKEQ. Trimming left V 4 bases short and J 5 bases short, with 15 bases between. The CDR3 sequence is 15 residues long. CDR3 bases: TGTGCCAGCAGCCCCAGTCGGGGGGTCGATCAGCCCCAGCATTTT. Translating gives CASSPSRGVDQPQHF.

J is TRBJ1-1 and V is TRBV9; 10 bases match TRBD1. This CDR3 region has 14 residues. The germline V gene encodes CDR1 SGDLS and CDR2 YYNGEE. Germline trimming cut 4 bases from V and 8 bases from J; bases unmatched to any gene: 8. For the CDR3, the DNA is TGTGCCAGCAGCCGACTCGGGGACAGGGGCGAAGCTTTCTTT. This translates into CASSRLGDRGEAFF.

The gene calls are TRBV5-8 and TRBJ2-1, with D possibly matching TRBD2 (6 bases). V shed 4 bases and J shed 8 bases, with 19 bases lying between them. The germline gives CDR1 SGHTS, CDR2 YDEGEE. The CDR3 length is 15 residues. CDR3 DNA sequence: TGTGCCAGCAGCCCTGTCGGGCGGGCTAGCGATGAGCAGTTCTTC. Protein product: CASSPVGRASDEQFF.

This clone has only one observation. The chain uses TRBV28 and TRBJ2-1, with 10 nucleotides matching TRBD2. The germline V gene encodes CDR1 MDHEN and CDR2 SYDVKM. The junction had 6 bases not matched to a gene; V was cut back by 1 base and J by 6 bases. CDR3 size: 16 residues. Here the CDR3 DNA reads TGTGCCAGCAGTTTATACCTAGCGGGAGTTGGCAATGAGCAGTTCTTC. Translated: CASSLYLAGVGNEQFF.

This sequence joins TRBV6-4 and TRBJ2-3; TRBD2 matches at 7 bases. Germline V lookup: CDR1 MRHNA, CDR2 SNTAGT. J gave up 6 bases and V 6 bases, and 12 bases lay outside the gene matches. CDR3 length: 15 residues. DNA for the CDR3: TGTGCCAGCAGCAACGGCCTAGCGGCCTCGGATACGCAGTATTTT. This sequence encodes CASSNGLAASDTQYF.

The chain couples TRBV7-6 to TRBJ1-4; TRBD1 matches at 7 bases. The CDR3 consists of 18 residues. Trimming at V came to 2 bases and at J to 6 bases, leaving 15 bases not matched to a gene. Germline V gives CDR1 SGHVS, CDR2 FNYEAQ. The CDR3: CASSLNPSVGQPYEKLFF. CDR3 coding DNA: TGTGCCAGCAGCTTAAACCCCTCCGTGGGACAGCCTTATGAAAAACTGTTTTTT.

The genes are TRBV19 and TRBJ2-3; 7 bases map to TRBD1. CDR1 and CDR2 from the germline V gene are LNHDA and SQIVND (reference sequence). V lost 3 bases, J lost 0 bases, and 6 bases stayed unmatched. CDR3 size: 16 residues. The CDR3 DNA is TGTGCCAGTAGTATGGACAGGAGTACTAGCACAGATACGCAGTATTTT. Amino acid sequence: CASSMDRSTSTDTQYF. The full variable domain, in which reference TRBV19 and TRBJ2-3 provide the parts outside the CDR3, is DGGITQSPKYLFRKEGQNVTLSCEQNLNHDAMYWYRQDPGQGLRLIYYSQIVNDFQKGDIAEGYSVSREKKESFPLTVTSAQKNPTAFYLCASSMDRSTSTDTQYFGPGTRLTVL.

This sequence joins TRBV19 and TRBJ2-1; 10 bases are a match to TRBD2. This CDR3 has 15 residues. Trimming at V came to 3 bases and at J to 8 bases, leaving 7 bases not matched to a gene. Germline-derived CDR1 and CDR2 are LNHDA and SQIVND (reference sequence). The CDR3 protein is CASSMTGLAKDEQFF. The DNA of the CDR3 is TGTGCCAGTAGTATGACGGGACTAGCGAAGGATGAGCAGTTCTTC.

The rearrangement joins TRBV13 to TRBJ1-1; unclear D gene. The CDR3 spans 12 residues. The germline CDR1 and CDR2 sequences are PRHDT and FYEKMQ (reference sequence). Deletions cut 2 bases from V and 7 bases from J, with 8 bases between. This CDR3 is CASSLTVDEAFF. The CDR3 nucleotides read TGTGCCAGCAGCTTAACGGTCGATGAAGCTTTCTTT.

The chain links TRBV6-5 to TRBJ2-2; 7 bases are a match to TRBD1. This CDR3 is built from 15 residues. V was clipped by 0 bases and J by 4 bases; unmatched bases: 2. Germline V CDR1 and CDR2: MNHEY, SVGAGI. The CDR3: CASSYSTGSTGELFF. CDR3 bases: TGTGCCAGCAGTTACTCGACAGGGAGCACCGGGGAGCTGTTTTTT.

The CDR3 is CASSSGTGGGQPQHF. In DNA, the CDR3 is TGTGCCAGCAGCTCCGGGACAGGGGGAGGTCAGCCCCAGCATTTT. V and J are TRBV6-5 and TRBJ1-5, with 11 bases that match TRBD1. V lost 6 bases, J lost 6 bases, and 7 bases stayed unmatched. CDR1 is MNHEY and CDR2 is SVGAGI in the germline V gene. The CDR3 totals 15 residues.

This sequence joins TRBV15 and TRBJ2-4; 9 bases are shared with TRBD2. With V trimmed by 3 bases and J by 7 bases, 10 bases remained unmatched. CDR1 and CDR2 (germline): LNHNV, YYDKDF (reference sequence). CDR3 length: 16 residues. CDR3 sequence (DNA): TGTGCCACCAGCAGCGGGACTAGCCCACGTGGGAACATTCAGTACTTC. Translating gives CATSSGTSPRGNIQYF.

The J gene is TRBJ1-5, the V gene TRBV18, with 11 nucleotides matching TRBD1. CDR1 KGHSH and CDR2 LQKENI come from the germline V gene. The trim removed 4 bases at V and 6 bases at J, leaving 8 bases unmatched. The CDR3 length is 16 residues. The CDR3 loop reads CASSRDGTGGTQPQHF. The CDR3 DNA is TGTGCCAGCTCACGAGACGGGACAGGGGGGACTCAGCCCCAGCATTTT.

The chain carries TRBV9 and TRBJ2-1, with D perhaps TRBD2 (6 bases). V lost 6 bases and J 6 bases, leaving 19 bases between the germline ends. Germline-derived CDR1 and CDR2 are SGDLS and YYNGEE. The CDR3 has 15 residues. The DNA of the CDR3 is TGTGCCAGCACCCTGGGGGGAGTAGGACTCAATGAGCAGTTCTTC. Residues: CASTLGGVGLNEQFF.

This rearrangement joins TRBV11-3 to TRBJ2-2, with 8 bases that match TRBD1. The CDR3 is made up of 15 amino acids. Trimming removed 5 bases from V and 1 base from J; junction bases left unmatched: 3. Germline loops: CDR1 SGHNT, CDR2 YENEEA. DNA of the CDR3: TGTGCCAGCAGCCGAGACAGGGGGAACACCGGGGAGCTGTTTTTT. Amino acid sequence: CASSRDRGNTGELFF. The full variable domain, in which reference TRBV11-3 and TRBJ2-2 provide the parts outside the CDR3, is EAGVVQSPRYKIIEKKQPVAFWCNPISGHNTLYWYLQNLGQGPELLIRYENEEAVDDSQLPKDRFSAERLKGVDSTLKIQPAELGDSAVYLCASSRDRGNTGELFFGEGSRLTVL.